A single sample gave rise to the 30 T cell receptor beta chains below, sequenced in a study of blood T cell repertoires in COVID-19. TCRdb's copy holds only in-frame clones and misses some; the assay was immunoSEQ multiplex PCR. Altogether some 300,000 clones are present, about 88% being singletons, with the ten largest covering 13%. What was sequenced was peripheral blood. All receptors derive from a woman aged 65 to 85 with COVID-19, enrolled during active disease.

CDR3 bases: TGTGCCAGCACCCCACATAGCAATCAGCCCCAGCATTTT. Its translation: CASTPHSNQPQHF. The rearrangement links TRBV7-2 to TRBJ1-5; no clear D. The V gene lost 7 bases and the J gene lost 0 bases, with 7 bases spanning the gap. The CDR3 contains 13 residues. CDR1 is SGHTA, CDR2 FQGNSA, per germline.

The V call is TRBV10-2, the J call TRBJ1-2, with D perhaps TRBD1 (5 bases). The V gene's germline CDR1 is WSHSY and CDR2 SAAADI. The CDR3 extends over 15 amino acids. V gave up 8 bases and J gave up 3 bases, with 19 bases separating them. The CDR3 protein is CASRPGSLGDYGYTF. The CDR3 nucleotides read TGCGCCAGCCGACCAGGTAGTCTAGGGGACTATGGCTACACCTTC.

The gene calls are TRBV29-1 and TRBJ2-1, with 8 bases matching TRBD2. With 4 bases clipped from V and 9 bases from J, the junction kept 8 bases outside the gene matches. This CDR3 comprises 13 residues. Germline assignment: CDR1 SQVTM and CDR2 ANQGSEA. The DNA for the CDR3 is TGCAGCGTTGGTGGACTAGCATTCGGTGAGCAGTTCTTC. Translating it yields CSVGGLAFGEQFF.

V and J are TRBV13 and TRBJ2-1; 7 nucleotides line up with TRBD2. The CDR3 covers 19 residues. Germline values: CDR1 PRHDT, CDR2 FYEKMQ (reference sequence). Losses at the gene ends were 2 bases for V and 8 bases for J; bases not matched to a gene: 21. The CDR3 sequence: CASSLPPSPLAALLDEQFF. The CDR3 nucleotides are TGTGCCAGCAGCTTACCACCATCACCCCTAGCGGCCCTGCTGGATGAGCAGTTCTTC.

The CDR3 bases are TGTGCCAGCGGTATAGGCGGGGGCACAGATACGCAGTATTTT. This gives the protein CASGIGGGTDTQYF. The V and J genes are TRBV7-8 and TRBJ2-3; possible D gene TRBD2, 6 bases. V shed 8 bases and J shed 1 base, with 13 bases lying between them. Germline loops: CDR1 SGHVS, CDR2 FQNEAQ. This CDR3 is built from 14 residues. Full variable domain (missing parts from reference TRBV7-8 and TRBJ2-3): GAGVSQSPRYKVAKRGQDVALRCDPISGHVSLFWYQQALGQGPEFLTYFQNEAQLDKSGLPSDRFFAERPEGSVSTLKIQRTQQEDSAVYLCASGIGGGTDTQYFGPGTRLTVL.

J is TRBJ1-2 and V is TRBV9, with TRBD1 matching over 8 bases. V was clipped by 4 bases and J by 8 bases; unmatched bases: 13. This CDR3 spans 15 amino acids. The germline gives CDR1 SGDLS, CDR2 YYNGEE. DNA for the CDR3: TGTGCCAGCAGCTCCGCGACAGGGGCCGTGGGGGGCTACACCTTC. Translating gives CASSSATGAVGGYTF.

This rearrangement joins TRBV5-1 to TRBJ2-6; D ambiguous. V was cut by 1 base and J by 3 bases, with 5 bases left in between. The CDR3 sequence is 14 residues long. Germline CDR1 SGHRS, CDR2 YFSETQ. As DNA, the CDR3 is TGCGCCAGCAGCTTGTCTCTTGGGGCCAACGTCCTGACTTTC. This translates into CASSLSLGANVLTF.

This clone was seen only once. This sequence joins TRBV2 and TRBJ1-1; D is possibly TRBD1 (6 bases). The CDR3 is 11 amino acids. V was cut by 3 bases and J by 11 bases, with 10 bases left in between. CDR1 SNHLY and CDR2 FYNNEI come from the germline V gene. Here the CDR3 DNA reads TGTGCCAGCAGTGAGACAGGCGTGGCTTTCTTT. This sequence encodes CASSETGVAFF.

The CDR3 region is CATSDPRLADTGELFF. CDR3 sequence (DNA): TGTGCCACCAGTGACCCACGACTAGCCGACACCGGGGAGCTGTTTTTT. The V gene is TRBV24-1, the J gene TRBJ2-2; 7 positions match TRBD2. The V gene's germline CDR1 is KGHDR and CDR2 SFDVKD. Unmatched junction bases numbered 7, after V lost 4 bases and J lost 3 bases. This CDR3 contains 16 residues.

The chain's CDR3 is CSASVAGGPGDTQYF. DNA of the CDR3: TGCAGTGCTAGTGTAGCGGGGGGGCCGGGAGATACGCAGTATTTT. The chain carries TRBV20-1 and TRBJ2-3; 11 bases line up with TRBD2. V was clipped by 3 bases and J by 5 bases; unmatched bases: 7. CDR1 DFQATT and CDR2 SNEGSKA come from the germline V gene (reference sequence). This CDR3 comprises 15 residues.

This clone was found a few times. V is TRBV18 and J is TRBJ1-1; 7 positions agree with TRBD1. The junction had 9 bases not matched to a gene; V was cut back by 2 bases and J by 0 bases. The CDR3 is 17 residues long. CDR1 is KGHSH, CDR2 LQKENI, per germline. Here the CDR3 reads CASSPEGRGTMNTEAFF. The CDR3 region has the DNA TGTGCCAGCTCACCAGAGGGCAGGGGGACCATGAACACTGAAGCTTTCTTT.

This clone was counted once. V usage is TRBV27 and J usage is TRBJ2-3; D possibly corresponds to TRBD1 (5 bases). The CDR3 is 15 residues long. Germline-derived CDR1 and CDR2 are MNHEY and SMNVEV (reference sequence). Deletions cut 5 bases from V and 0 bases from J, with 12 bases between. CDR3 nucleotides: TGTGCCAGCAGTCTCAGACAGTCGAGCACAGATACGCAGTATTTT. Its protein is CASSLRQSSTDTQYF.

This clone came up many times. This chain uses TRBV27 with TRBJ1-1; no clear D. Trimming took 5 bases from V and 1 from J, leaving 17 bases between them. Germline V gene sequence: CDR1 MNHEY, CDR2 SMNVEV (reference sequence). This CDR3 is built from 16 residues. The CDR3 nucleotides are TGTGCCAGCAGTCCCCCCGCGGAGAAGAAGAACACTGAAGCTTTCTTT. This sequence encodes CASSPPAEKKNTEAFF.

This chain's CDR3 is CSASLRGRPDTQYF. The CDR3 DNA follows: TGCAGTGCTAGTCTCAGGGGGCGCCCAGATACGCAGTATTTT. This sequence joins TRBV20-1 and TRBJ2-3; 8 nucleotides agree with TRBD1. The CDR3 spans 14 residues. V was pared by 3 bases and J by 4 bases, with 6 bases of the junction left unmatched. CDR1 is DFQATT, CDR2 SNEGSKA, per germline (reference sequence).

The V gene is TRBV7-9, the J gene TRBJ1-2, with D unresolved. The CDR3 has 13 residues. Germline-derived CDR1 and CDR2 are SEHNR and FQNEAQ (reference sequence). V dropped 4 bases and J dropped 4 bases, with 10 bases sitting between them. The CDR3 loop is CASSSRVLYGYTF. The CDR3 DNA reads as TGTGCCAGCAGCTCGCGGGTCCTCTATGGCTACACCTTC.

In its sample, this clone was seen a few times. The V call is TRBV5-1, the J call TRBJ2-5; weak D call: TRBD2 (6 bases). This CDR3 has 13 residues. Germline CDR1 and CDR2: SGHRS and YFSETQ. V was cut by 1 base and J by 3 bases, with 7 bases left in between. This CDR3 is CASSLWGEETQYF. As DNA, the CDR3 is TGCGCCAGCAGCTTGTGGGGGGAAGAGACCCAGTACTTC.

V gene TRBV27 combines with J gene TRBJ2-7; 9 nucleotides match TRBD2. The CDR3 extends over 14 amino acids. Looked up from germline, CDR1 is MNHEY and CDR2 is SMNVEV (reference sequence). Trimming cost V 3 bases and J 2 bases; bases outside gene matches: 2. Here the CDR3 DNA reads TGTGCCAGCAGTTTTTCTAGCGGGGCCTACGAGCAGTACTTC. Translated: CASSFSSGAYEQYF.

CDR3 sequence: CASSPGTGGDNEQFF. The CDR3 region has the DNA TGTGCCAGCAGCCCGGGGACAGGGGGCGACAATGAGCAGTTCTTC. The rearrangement links TRBV7-3 to TRBJ2-1; the match to TRBD1 covers 12 bases. Germline-derived CDR1 and CDR2 are SGHTA and FQGTGA. With 5 bases clipped from V and 5 bases from J, the junction kept 4 bases outside the gene matches. This CDR3 has 15 amino acids.

The chain employs TRBV5-4 and TRBJ2-4; TRBD2 matches at 7 bases. V lost 4 bases and J lost 8; bases outside the gene matches: 6. The CDR3 has 13 residues. CDR1 SGHNT and CDR2 YYREEE come from the germline V gene (reference sequence). CDR3 coding DNA: TGTGCCAGCAGCCCCGGACTAGATCACATTCAGTACTTC. Protein: CASSPGLDHIQYF.

The rearrangement joins TRBV6-5 to TRBJ2-1, with 14 bases identical to TRBD2. Germline CDR1 reads MNHEY; CDR2 reads SVGAGI. This CDR3 has 15 amino acids. J was trimmed by 10 bases and V by 6 bases; bases with no gene match: 8. The CDR3: CASSNGTSGGREQFF. The CDR3 coding sequence is TGTGCCAGCAGCAATGGGACTAGCGGGGGCAGAGAGCAGTTCTTC.

The chain joins TRBV7-2 to TRBJ2-5, with no clear D. Germline CDR1 is SGHTA and CDR2 is FQGNSA. The CDR3 extends over 12 amino acids. V was clipped by 1 base and J by 12 bases, with 12 bases between them. This CDR3 is CASSLDIEPKYF. The CDR3 DNA sequence: TGTGCCAGCAGCTTAGATATCGAGCCCAAGTACTTC.

The rearrangement uses TRBV5-8 and TRBJ2-5, with D hard to call. The CDR3 consists of 12 residues. CDR1 and CDR2 (germline): SGHTS, YDEGEE. V shed 1 base and J shed 5 bases, with 6 bases lying between them. The CDR3 region is CASSLSSETQYF. The CDR3 DNA reads TGTGCCAGCAGCTTGTCTAGTGAGACCCAGTACTTC.

This rearrangement joins TRBV10-2 to TRBJ2-5, with D possibly matching TRBD1 (6 bases). CDR1 is WSHSY, CDR2 SAAADI, per germline. Trimming cost V 7 bases and J 3 bases, with 12 bases left between them. CDR3 size: 13 residues. CDR3 coding DNA: TGCGCCAGCAAGATTTCAGGGGAAGAGACCCAGTACTTC. Translated: CASKISGEETQYF.

The chain couples TRBV19 to TRBJ1-5; D unclear. The ends were cut back, 1 base at V and 3 bases at J, with 10 bases in the middle. CDR1 is LNHDA, CDR2 SQIVND, per germline (reference sequence). The CDR3 has 15 residues. The CDR3 region has the DNA TGTGCCAGTAGTATAGGGGTACAGATCAATCAGCCCCAGCATTTT. Translated, it gives CASSIGVQINQPQHF.

This clone has more than one count but fewer than ten. V gene TRBV6-6 combines with J gene TRBJ1-6; 7 positions match TRBD1. The CDR3 contains 14 residues. Germline V gene lookup returns CDR1 MNHNY and CDR2 SVGAGI (reference sequence). Trimming at V came to 4 bases and at J to 7 bases, leaving 4 bases not matched to a gene. The CDR3: CASSFRDSNSPLHF. As DNA, the CDR3 is TGTGCCAGCAGTTTCCGGGACAGCAATTCACCCCTCCACTTT.

This chain uses TRBV28 with TRBJ2-5; 13 bases map to TRBD2. Germline V gene lookup returns CDR1 MDHEN and CDR2 SYDVKM. Trimming at V came to 7 bases and at J to 1 base, leaving 3 bases not matched to a gene. The CDR3 extends over 15 amino acids. CDR3: CASTGLAGFQETQYF. CDR3 nucleotides: TGTGCCAGCACGGGACTAGCGGGATTCCAAGAGACCCAGTACTTC.

The chain uses TRBV7-2 and TRBJ2-3; TRBD2 matches 12 bases. V lost 5 bases to trimming and J lost 0 bases; unmatched junction nucleotides: 9. This CDR3 spans 18 amino acids. CDR1 is SGHTA and CDR2 is FQGNSA in the germline V gene. The CDR3 sequence is CASSLRASGGESTDTQYF. CDR3 in DNA: TGTGCCAGCAGCCTACGGGCTAGCGGGGGGGAGAGCACAGATACGCAGTATTTT. The whole variable domain, filled in from reference TRBV7-2 and TRBJ2-3, reads GAGVSQSPSNKVTEKGKDVELRCDPISGHTALYWYRQSLGQGLEFLIYFQGNSAPDKSGLPSDRFSAERTGGSVSTLTIQRTQQEDSAVYLCASSLRASGGESTDTQYFGPGTRLTVL.

This clone was picked up one time. This chain uses TRBV21-1 with TRBJ1-2; the table gives TRBD1 as D, unverified against the DNA. TRBV21-1 corresponds to a pseudogene. The CDR3 spans 16 residues. This CDR3 is CASTRRDRRSNYGYTF. DNA for the CDR3: TGTGCCAGCACCCGACGGGACAGGCGGTCCAACTATGGCTACACCTTC.

This chain connects TRBV12-3 or TRBV12-4 to TRBJ2-5; TRBD2 matches at 9 bases. The length of the CDR3 is 13 residues. J gave up 7 bases and V 4 bases, and 4 bases lay outside the gene matches. CDR3 residues: CASSSASGTTQYF. CDR3 coding DNA: TGTGCCAGCAGTTCTGCTAGCGGGACGACCCAGTACTTC.

The chain combines TRBV9 with TRBJ2-2, with a weak D call TRBD2 (5 bases). The CDR3 has 16 amino acids. Germline V gene lookup returns CDR1 SGDLS and CDR2 YYNGEE. The V end was cut by 4 bases, the J end by 2 bases, with 15 bases between. The CDR3 nucleotides read TGTGCCAGCAGCCCCCCCGGATGGACTAACACCGGGGAGCTGTTTTTT. Its translation is CASSPPGWTNTGELFF.